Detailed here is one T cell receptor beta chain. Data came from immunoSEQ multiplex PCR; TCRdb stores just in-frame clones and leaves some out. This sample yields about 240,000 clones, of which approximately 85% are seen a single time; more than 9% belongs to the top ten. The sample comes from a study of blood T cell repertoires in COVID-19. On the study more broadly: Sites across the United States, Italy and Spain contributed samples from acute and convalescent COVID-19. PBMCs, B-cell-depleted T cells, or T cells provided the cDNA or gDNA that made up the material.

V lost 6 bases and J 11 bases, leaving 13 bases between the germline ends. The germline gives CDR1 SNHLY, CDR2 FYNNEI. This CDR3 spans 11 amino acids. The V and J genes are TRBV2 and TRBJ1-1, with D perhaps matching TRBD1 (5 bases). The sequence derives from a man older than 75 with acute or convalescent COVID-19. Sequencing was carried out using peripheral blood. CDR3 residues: CASRPQGSAFF. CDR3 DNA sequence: TGTGCCAGCAGGCCCCAGGGCTCGGCTTTCTTT.